The rows below give T cell receptor beta chains drawn from one sample of a study of beta chain features in type 1 diabetes. TCRdb's copy holds only in-frame clones and misses some; the assay was immunoSEQ multiplex PCR. The sample has about 400,000 clones; 10% to 15% are singletons. The sequencing sample was made of naive CD4+ T cells from blood. Receptors originate from a man between 18 and 29 years old in good health. Both conserved end residues are part of each CDR3. D genes are given only for firm matches. Clone size is given for some rows only: seen once, a few or many times, or a class if the clone is expanded.

NA,TRBV28,TRBJ2-7,few,CASSGAGGYEQYF,TGTGCCAGTTCTGGGGCCGGGGGTTACGAGCAGTACTTC
TRBD1,TRBV15,TRBJ2-2,NA,CATSRDLTGATGELFF,TGTGCCACCAGCAGAGATCTAACAGGGGCCACCGGGGAGCTGTTTTTT
NA,TRBV11-2,TRBJ1-1,NA,CASSLTGGRNTEAFF,TGTGCCAGCAGCCTCACGGGGGGAAGGAACACTGAAGCTTTCTTT
TRBD1,TRBV25-1,TRBJ1-3,NA,CASSGQGKIGNTIYF,TGTGCCAGCAGTGGACAGGGGAAGATCGGAAACACCATATATTTT
NA,TRBV11-1,TRBJ1-2,NA,CASSFYSHGGGENGYTF,TGTGCCAGCAGCTTTTATTCGCACGGCGGTGGTGAGAATGGCTACACCTTC
NA,TRBV2,TRBJ1-5,few,CASSASGNQPQHF,TGTGCCAGCAGTGCCTCGGGGAATCAGCCCCAGCATTTT
NA,TRBV14,TRBJ1-2,few,CASSQNRVGGYTF,TGTGCCAGCAGCCAGAACAGGGTGGGAGGCTACACCTTC
NA,TRBV11-3,TRBJ2-1,NA,CASSLVSPSNEQFF,TGTGCCAGCAGCTTAGTCAGTCCTAGCAATGAGCAGTTCTTC
NA,TRBV5-8,TRBJ2-2,NA,CASNNWTVNTGELFF,TGTGCCAGCAATAATTGGACAGTGAACACCGGGGAGCTGTTTTTT
TRBD1,TRBV11-3,TRBJ2-1,NA,CASSLSLGQGNNEQFF,TGTGCCAGCAGCTTAAGCCTGGGACAGGGGAACAATGAGCAGTTCTTC
NA,TRBV5-1,TRBJ2-3,NA,CASSIGRGDTQYF,TGCGCCAGCAGCATCGGACGGGGAGATACGCAGTATTTT
NA,TRBV29-1,TRBJ2-7,NA,CSVEEQGDEQYF,TGCAGCGTTGAAGAACAGGGAGACGAGCAGTACTTC
NA,TRBV4-3,TRBJ1-4,few,CASSPRLRATNEKLFF,TGCGCCAGCAGCCCTCGGTTGCGGGCAACTAATGAAAAACTGTTTTTT
NA,TRBV2,TRBJ2-5,few,CASSKGLRETQYF,TGTGCCAGCAGTAAGGGGTTGCGGGAGACCCAGTACTTC
TRBD1,TRBV30,TRBJ2-7,NA,CAWRGTGAEYF,TGTGCCTGGAGGGGGACAGGGGCAGAGTACTTC
NA,TRBV29-1,TRBJ2-3,few,CSVKRLGSGLTDTQYF,TGCAGCGTGAAGCGTTTAGGGAGCGGCCTCACAGATACGCAGTATTTT
NA,TRBV7-3,TRBJ1-4,NA,CASSSGPDEKLFF,TGTGCCAGCAGCTCAGGGCCCGATGAAAAACTGTTTTTT
NA,TRBV28,TRBJ1-6,NA,CAGGTAGNSPLHF,TGTGCCGGAGGGACGGCGGGGAATTCACCCCTCCACTTT
NA,TRBV7-2,TRBJ2-6,few,CASSAASAPGANVLTF,TGTGCCAGCAGCGCGGCCTCAGCTCCTGGGGCCAACGTCCTGACTTTC
TRBD2,TRBV7-9,TRBJ2-1,few,CASSLRLAHIYYNEQFF,TGTGCCAGCAGCCTCCGACTAGCGCATATATATTACAATGAGCAGTTCTTC
TRBD2,TRBV18,TRBJ2-3,NA,CATTSGITDTQYF,TGTGCCACCACTAGCGGCATCACAGATACGCAGTATTTT
NA,TRBV29-1,TRBJ2-3,NA,CSVASSSTDTQYF,TGCAGCGTTGCGTCGAGTAGCACAGATACGCAGTATTTT
NA,TRBV6-5,TRBJ2-5,NA,CASREGLQETQYF,TGTGCCAGCAGGGAGGGACTCCAAGAGACCCAGTACTTC
NA,TRBV18,TRBJ2-5,NA,CASSASGRTEETQYF,TGTGCCAGCTCGGCGAGCGGCAGGACAGAAGAGACCCAGTACTTC
TRBD1,TRBV7-2,TRBJ2-7,NA,CASRYRDRGHEQYF,TGTGCCAGCAGATACCGGGACAGGGGCCACGAGCAGTACTTC
NA,TRBV2,TRBJ2-1,NA,CASSEPGLPRNEQFF,TGTGCCAGCAGTGAACCAGGGCTGCCAAGGAATGAGCAGTTCTTC
NA,TRBV19,TRBJ2-5,few,CASSTDVEETQYF,TGTGCCAGTAGTACAGACGTCGAAGAGACCCAGTACTTC
TRBD1,TRBV11-2,TRBJ2-6,NA,CASSSDRATNVLTF,TGTGCCAGCAGCTCGGACAGGGCTACGAACGTCCTGACTTTC
NA,TRBV9,TRBJ2-2,NA,CASSGPVLSTGELFF,TGTGCCAGCAGCGGCCCCGTACTTAGCACCGGGGAGCTGTTTTTT
NA,TRBV30,TRBJ1-2,few,CAWSAQGFYGYTF,TGTGCCTGGAGCGCACAGGGATTCTATGGCTACACCTTC
TRBD1,TRBV5-4,TRBJ2-7,few,CASSSDRTGYEQYF,TGTGCCAGCAGCTCGGACAGGACGGGGTACGAGCAGTACTTC
TRBD1,TRBV6-5,TRBJ2-4,NA,CASTTGELAKNIQYF,TGTGCCAGCACGACAGGGGAACTAGCCAAAAACATTCAGTACTTC
NA,TRBV15,TRBJ2-2,NA,CATSSLWTVANTGELFF,TGTGCCACCAGCAGCCTCTGGACAGTCGCGAACACCGGGGAGCTGTTTTTT
TRBD1,TRBV18,TRBJ1-2,few,CASSPRDRDHGYTF,TGTGCCAGCTCACCGAGGGACAGGGACCATGGCTACACCTTC
NA,TRBV18,TRBJ2-1,NA,CASSPGLTLNEQFF,TGTGCCAGCTCACCGGGACTCACACTCAATGAGCAGTTCTTC
TRBD2,TRBV30,TRBJ2-5,NA,CAWSVGWTSGGQETQYF,TGTGCCTGGAGTGTTGGCTGGACTAGCGGGGGTCAAGAGACCCAGTACTTC
TRBD2,TRBV4-2,TRBJ2-7,few,CASSQAPLAGSYEQYF,TGTGCCAGCAGCCAGGCCCCACTAGCGGGAAGCTACGAGCAGTACTTC
NA,TRBV6-6,TRBJ1-2,NA,CASSERGYGYTF,TGTGCCAGCAGCGAGCGGGGGTATGGCTACACCTTC
NA,TRBV29-1,TRBJ2-6,NA,CSVELSGANVLTF,TGCAGCGTTGAATTATCTGGGGCCAACGTCCTGACTTTC
TRBD1,TRBV5-4,TRBJ2-5,NA,CASSTGQGAGETQYF,TGTGCCAGCAGCACCGGACAGGGGGCAGGAGAGACCCAGTACTTC
TRBD2,TRBV7-2,TRBJ2-7,few,CASSLRTSGSYEQYF,TGTGCCAGCAGCTTAAGGACTAGCGGTTCCTACGAGCAGTACTTC
NA,TRBV28,TRBJ2-7,NA,CASTPDSYEQYF,TGTGCCAGCACCCCAGATTCCTACGAGCAGTACTTC
NA,TRBV7-2,TRBJ2-1,NA,CASSPTPGEQFF,TGTGCCAGCAGCCCGACTCCGGGGGAGCAGTTCTTC
NA,TRBV19,TRBJ2-7,few,CASRLSSGLSYEQYF,TGTGCCAGTAGACTTAGTAGCGGCCTGAGCTACGAGCAGTACTTC
NA,TRBV2,TRBJ2-7,few,CASLLFTGSDEQYF,TGTGCCAGCTTGTTGTTCACAGGGTCGGACGAGCAGTACTTC
NA,TRBV30,TRBJ1-5,NA,CAWSRTASNQPQHF,TGTGCCTGGAGTCGGACAGCTAGCAATCAGCCCCAGCATTTT
NA,TRBV9,TRBJ2-5,few,CASSVETGRETQYF,TGTGCCAGCAGCGTAGAGACAGGGAGGGAGACCCAGTACTTC
NA,TRBV29-1,TRBJ2-3,many,CSVEWQGTDTQYF,TGCAGCGTTGAATGGCAGGGCACAGATACGCAGTATTTT
TRBD2,TRBV29-1,TRBJ2-3,few,CSVITSGRGGDTQYF,TGCAGCGTCATCACTAGCGGGAGGGGAGGAGATACGCAGTATTTT
TRBD2,TRBV20-1,TRBJ2-7,NA,CSAPREGEQYF,TGCAGTGCGCCCAGGGAGGGCGAGCAGTACTTC
TRBD2,TRBV11-3,TRBJ2-2,NA,CASRLAGPNTGELFF,TGTGCCAGCCGGCTAGCGGGTCCGAACACCGGGGAGCTGTTTTTT
NA,TRBV5-1,TRBJ2-3,few,CASSGTITDTQYF,TGCGCCAGCAGCGGTACAATCACAGATACGCAGTATTTT
NA,TRBV6-6,TRBJ1-6,few,CASSYSGDHNSPLHF,TGTGCCAGCAGTTACTCAGGGGATCATAATTCACCCCTCCACTTT
TRBD2,TRBV19,TRBJ2-1,NA,CASTSGRAYYNEQFF,TGTGCCAGTACTAGCGGGAGGGCCTACTACAATGAGCAGTTCTTC
NA,TRBV6-6,TRBJ1-1,NA,CASTLPGGANTEAFF,TGTGCCAGCACCCTGCCTGGGGGGGCAAACACTGAAGCTTTCTTT
NA,TRBV7-2,TRBJ2-4,few,CASSLDQGAFAKNIQYF,TGTGCCAGCAGCTTAGATCAAGGGGCGTTCGCCAAAAACATTCAGTACTTC
NA,TRBV9,TRBJ1-3,few,CASSFSITSSGNTIYF,TGTGCCAGCAGCTTCTCCATTACGAGCTCTGGAAACACCATATATTTT
NA,TRBV7-2,TRBJ2-3,NA,CASIRGATDTQYF,TGTGCCAGCATCCGGGGGGCCACAGATACGCAGTATTTT
TRBD1,TRBV4-2,TRBJ1-5,NA,CASSQNGQGSNQPQHF,TGTGCCAGCAGCCAAAACGGACAGGGCTCCAATCAGCCCCAGCATTTT
NA,TRBV29-1,TRBJ2-2,few,CSVLFPAGQKTGELFF,TGCAGCGTTCTATTCCCGGCTGGGCAAAAGACCGGGGAGCTGTTTTTT